This TCR beta chain was identified during a study of chemoradiotherapy in HPV16-positive cancers. General study points: Candidate HPV-specific clones and E7-related TCR motifs grew in tumor during treatment. HPV-specific T cells were functionally defined from only a couple of HPV16-positive patients. In HPV16-positive patients, HPV-responsive T-cell expansion tracked better recurrence-free survival.

Comments on this clone: Its antigen remains unknown.

Only in-frame clones appear in the TCRdb table, and some are missing; sequencing was by immunoSEQ multiplex PCR. The table includes approximately 7,000 clones, 70% to 85% detected once. Sample: tumor tissue, taken from a patient who underwent chemoradiotherapy. The receptor was isolated from a human donor with HPV-associated anogenital cancer.

The CDR3 reads CASSQSSGGADTQYF. The CDR3 nucleotides read TGCGCCAGCAGCCAATCCAGCGGGGGGGCCGATACGCAGTATTTT. The V and J genes are TRBV4-3 and TRBJ2-3, with 10 bases aligning to TRBD2. Germline V gene data show CDR1 as LGHNA and CDR2 as YSLEER. This CDR3 region has 15 residues. Unmatched junction bases numbered 5, after V lost 2 bases and J lost 6 bases.